This TCR beta chain came from a study of blood T cell repertoires in COVID-19. For the study at large: The United States, Italy and Spain provided the acute and convalescent COVID-19 samples.

With 3 bases removed from V and 1 base from J, the gap between germline ends came to 10 bases. The CDR3 sequence is 14 residues long. CDR1 and CDR2 from the germline V gene are SGDLS and YYNGEE. Sequencing was performed with immunoSEQ multiplex PCR; in TCRdb, only in-frame clones are kept and a portion is missing. This table has some 250,000 clones, 86% appearing once. Material: peripheral blood. The chain uses TRBV9 and TRBJ1-1, with D perhaps matching TRBD1 (6 bases). This sequence originates from a man aged 30 to 39 who had recovered from COVID-19. Here the CDR3 reads CASSAQTGNTEAFF. In DNA form, the CDR3 reads TGTGCCAGCAGCGCTCAGACAGGGAACACTGAAGCTTTCTTT.